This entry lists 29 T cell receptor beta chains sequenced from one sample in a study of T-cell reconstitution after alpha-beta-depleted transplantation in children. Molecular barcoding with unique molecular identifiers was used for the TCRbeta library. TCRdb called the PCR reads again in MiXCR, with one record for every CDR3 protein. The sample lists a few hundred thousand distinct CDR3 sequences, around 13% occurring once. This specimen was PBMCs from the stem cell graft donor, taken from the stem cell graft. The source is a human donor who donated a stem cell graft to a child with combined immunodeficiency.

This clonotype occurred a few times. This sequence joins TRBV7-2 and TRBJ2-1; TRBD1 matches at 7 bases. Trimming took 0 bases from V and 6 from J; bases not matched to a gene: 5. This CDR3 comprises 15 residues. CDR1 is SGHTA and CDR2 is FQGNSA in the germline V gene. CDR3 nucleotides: TGTGCCAGCAGCTTAGCCCGACAGGGTAGCAATGAGCAGTTCTTC. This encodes CASSLARQGSNEQFF.

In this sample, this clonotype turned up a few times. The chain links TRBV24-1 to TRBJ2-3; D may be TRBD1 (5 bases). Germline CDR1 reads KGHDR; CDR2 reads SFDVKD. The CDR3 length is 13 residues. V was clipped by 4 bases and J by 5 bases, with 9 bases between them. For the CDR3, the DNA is TGTGCCACCAGTGAACCCGGACAAGATACGCAGTATTTT. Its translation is CATSEPGQDTQYF.

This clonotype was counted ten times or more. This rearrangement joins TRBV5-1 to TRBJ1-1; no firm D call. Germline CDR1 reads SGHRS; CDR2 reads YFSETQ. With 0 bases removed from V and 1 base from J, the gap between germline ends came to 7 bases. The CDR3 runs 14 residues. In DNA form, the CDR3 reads TGCGCCAGCAGCTTGGAAGTAAGGAACACTGAAGCTTTCTTT. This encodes CASSLEVRNTEAFF.

CDR3 in DNA: TGTGCCAGCAGCTTTAACTTTAAGTACAATGAGCAGTTCTTC. It specifies CASSFNFKYNEQFF. V is TRBV7-2 and J is TRBJ2-1; D unclear. Looked up from germline, CDR1 is SGHTA and CDR2 is FQGNSA. The CDR3 is made up of 14 amino acids. V lost 3 bases to trimming and J lost 4 bases, with 10 bases between them.

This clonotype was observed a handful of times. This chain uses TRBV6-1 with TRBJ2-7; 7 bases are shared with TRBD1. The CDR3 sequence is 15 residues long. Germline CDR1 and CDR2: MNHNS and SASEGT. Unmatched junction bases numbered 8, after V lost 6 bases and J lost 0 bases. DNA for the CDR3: TGTGCCAGCAGGACCGGGACAGCGAACTCCTACGAGCAGTACTTC. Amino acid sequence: CASRTGTANSYEQYF.

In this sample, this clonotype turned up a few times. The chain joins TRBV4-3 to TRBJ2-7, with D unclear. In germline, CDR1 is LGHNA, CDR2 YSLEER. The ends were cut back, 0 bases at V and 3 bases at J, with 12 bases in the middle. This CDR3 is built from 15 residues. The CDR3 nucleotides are TGCGCCAGCAGCCAAGATCTGGCGGATTACTACGAGCAGTACTTC. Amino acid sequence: CASSQDLADYYEQYF.

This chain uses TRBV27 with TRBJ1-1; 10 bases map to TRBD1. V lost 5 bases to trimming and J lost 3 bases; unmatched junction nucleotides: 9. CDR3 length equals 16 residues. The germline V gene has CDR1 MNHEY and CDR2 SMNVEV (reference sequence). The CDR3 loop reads CASSPGQGVRHTEAFF. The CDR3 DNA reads TGTGCCAGCAGTCCCGGACAGGGGGTGAGGCACACTGAAGCTTTCTTT.

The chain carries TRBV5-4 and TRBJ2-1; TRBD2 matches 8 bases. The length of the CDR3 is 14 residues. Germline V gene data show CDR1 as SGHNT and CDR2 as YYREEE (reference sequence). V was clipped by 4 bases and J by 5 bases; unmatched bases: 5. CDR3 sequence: CASSGRGGDNEQFF. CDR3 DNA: TGTGCCAGCAGCGGTCGGGGGGGCGACAATGAGCAGTTCTTC.

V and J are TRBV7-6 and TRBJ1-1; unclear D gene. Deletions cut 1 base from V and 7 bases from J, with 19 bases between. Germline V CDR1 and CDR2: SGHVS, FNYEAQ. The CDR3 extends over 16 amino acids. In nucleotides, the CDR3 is TGTGCCAGCAGCTTAGTCCCCTCTTCTCCAGGAGGTGAAGCTTTCTTT. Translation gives CASSLVPSSPGGEAFF.

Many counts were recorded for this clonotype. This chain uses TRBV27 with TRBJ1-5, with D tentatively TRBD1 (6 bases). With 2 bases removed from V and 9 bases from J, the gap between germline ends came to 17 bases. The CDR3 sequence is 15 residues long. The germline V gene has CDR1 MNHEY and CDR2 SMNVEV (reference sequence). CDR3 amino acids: CASSLDGQGYLPQHF. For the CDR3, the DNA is TGTGCCAGCAGTTTAGACGGGCAGGGGTATCTGCCCCAGCATTTT.

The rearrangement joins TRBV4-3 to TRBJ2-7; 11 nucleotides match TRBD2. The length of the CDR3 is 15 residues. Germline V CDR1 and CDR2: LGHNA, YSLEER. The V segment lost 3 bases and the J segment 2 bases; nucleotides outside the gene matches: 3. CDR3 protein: CASSQGLAAPYEQYF. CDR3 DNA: TGCGCCAGCAGCCAGGGACTAGCGGCTCCCTACGAGCAGTACTTC.

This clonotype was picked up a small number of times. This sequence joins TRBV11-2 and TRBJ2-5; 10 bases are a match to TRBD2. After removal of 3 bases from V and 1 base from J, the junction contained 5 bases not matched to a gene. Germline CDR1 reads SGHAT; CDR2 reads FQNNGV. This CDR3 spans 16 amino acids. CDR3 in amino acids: CASSLTSGPPQETQYF. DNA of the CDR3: TGTGCCAGCAGCTTGACTAGCGGGCCACCCCAAGAGACCCAGTACTTC. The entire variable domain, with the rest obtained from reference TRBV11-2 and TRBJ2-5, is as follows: EAGVAQSPRYKIIEKRQSVAFWCNPISGHATLYWYQQILGQGPKLLIQFQNNGVVDDSQLPKDRFSAERLKGVDSTLKIQPAKLEDSAVYLCASSLTSGPPQETQYFGPGTRLLVL.

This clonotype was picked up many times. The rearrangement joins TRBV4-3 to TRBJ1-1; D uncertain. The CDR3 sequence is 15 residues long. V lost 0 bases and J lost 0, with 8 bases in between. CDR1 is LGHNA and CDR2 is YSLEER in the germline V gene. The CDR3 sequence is CASSQDRGLNTEAFF. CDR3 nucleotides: TGCGCCAGCAGCCAAGATAGAGGACTGAACACTGAAGCTTTCTTT.

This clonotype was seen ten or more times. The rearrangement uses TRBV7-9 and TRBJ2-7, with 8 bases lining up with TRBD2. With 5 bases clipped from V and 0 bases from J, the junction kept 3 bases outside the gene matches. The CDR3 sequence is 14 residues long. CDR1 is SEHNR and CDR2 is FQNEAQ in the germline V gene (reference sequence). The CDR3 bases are TGTGCCAGCAGCCGGGAGGGGAGCTCCTACGAGCAGTACTTC. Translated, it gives CASSREGSSYEQYF. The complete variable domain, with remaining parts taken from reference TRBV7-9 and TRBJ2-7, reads DTGVSQNPRHKITKRGQNVTFRCDPISEHNRLYWYRQTLGQGPEFLTYFQNEAQLEKSRLLSDRFSAERPKGSFSTLEIQRTEQGDSAMYLCASSREGSSYEQYFGPGTRLTVT.

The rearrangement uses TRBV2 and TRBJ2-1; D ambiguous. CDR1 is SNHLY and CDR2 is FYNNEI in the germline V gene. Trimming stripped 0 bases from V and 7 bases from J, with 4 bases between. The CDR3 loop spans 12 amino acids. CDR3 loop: CASSEAGNEQFF. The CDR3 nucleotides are TGTGCCAGCAGTGAAGCGGGGAATGAGCAGTTCTTC.

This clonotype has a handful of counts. CDR3 amino acids: CAKTHLYYEQYF. Here the CDR3 DNA reads TGTGCTAAGACACACCTTTACTACGAGCAGTACTTC. J is TRBJ2-7 and V is TRBV15; D gene ambiguous. Germline loops: CDR1 LNHNV, CDR2 YYDKDF (reference sequence). The CDR3 has 12 amino acids.

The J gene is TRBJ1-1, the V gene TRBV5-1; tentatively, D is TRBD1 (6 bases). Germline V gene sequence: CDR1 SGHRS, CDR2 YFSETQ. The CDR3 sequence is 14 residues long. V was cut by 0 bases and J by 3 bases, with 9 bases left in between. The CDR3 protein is CASSLAAGDTEAFF. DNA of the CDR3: TGCGCCAGCAGCTTGGCCGCAGGGGACACTGAAGCTTTCTTT. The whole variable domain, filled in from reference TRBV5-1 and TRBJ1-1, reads KAGVTQTPRYLIKTRGQQVTLSCSPISGHRSVSWYQQTPGQGLQFLFEYFSETQRNKGNFPGRFSGRQFSNSRSEMNVSTLELGDSALYLCASSLAAGDTEAFFGQGTRLTVV.

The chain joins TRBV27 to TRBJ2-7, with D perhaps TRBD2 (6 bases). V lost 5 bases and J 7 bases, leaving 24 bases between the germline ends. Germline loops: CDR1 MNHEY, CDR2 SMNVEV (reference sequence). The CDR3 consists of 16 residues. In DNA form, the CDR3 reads TGTGCCAGCAGTCCCACTAGCATAACGGGAGTAGGGGAGCAGTACTTC. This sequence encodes CASSPTSITGVGEQYF.

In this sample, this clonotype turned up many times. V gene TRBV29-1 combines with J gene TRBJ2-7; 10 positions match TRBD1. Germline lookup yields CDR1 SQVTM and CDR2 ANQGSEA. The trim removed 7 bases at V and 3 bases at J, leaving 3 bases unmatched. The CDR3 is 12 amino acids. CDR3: CSAGQGDYEQYF. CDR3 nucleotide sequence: TGCAGCGCCGGACAGGGGGACTACGAGCAGTACTTC.

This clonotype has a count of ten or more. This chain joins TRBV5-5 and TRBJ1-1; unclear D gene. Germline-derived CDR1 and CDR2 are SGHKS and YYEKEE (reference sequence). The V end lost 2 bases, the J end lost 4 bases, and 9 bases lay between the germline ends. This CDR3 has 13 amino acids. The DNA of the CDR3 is TGTGCCAGCAGCTTAGTTTCTGGCACTGAAGCTTTCTTT. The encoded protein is CASSLVSGTEAFF.

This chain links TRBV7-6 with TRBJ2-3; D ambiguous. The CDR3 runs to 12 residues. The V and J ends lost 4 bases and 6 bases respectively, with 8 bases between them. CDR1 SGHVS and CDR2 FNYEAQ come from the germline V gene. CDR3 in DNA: TGTGCCAGCAGCTCCATATGGGATACGCAGTATTTT. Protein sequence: CASSSIWDTQYF.

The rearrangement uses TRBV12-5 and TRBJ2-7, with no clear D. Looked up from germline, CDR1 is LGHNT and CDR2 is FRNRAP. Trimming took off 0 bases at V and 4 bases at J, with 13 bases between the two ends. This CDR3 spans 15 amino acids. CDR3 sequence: CASGLVRGKGYEQYF. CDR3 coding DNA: TGTGCTAGTGGTTTGGTACGCGGTAAGGGATACGAGCAGTACTTC. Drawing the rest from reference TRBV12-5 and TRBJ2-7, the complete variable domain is DARVTQTPRHKVTEMGQEVTMRCQPILGHNTVFWYRQTMMQGLELLAYFRNRAPLDDSGMPKDRFSAEMPDATLATLKIQPSEPRDSAVYFCASGLVRGKGYEQYFGPGTRLTVT.

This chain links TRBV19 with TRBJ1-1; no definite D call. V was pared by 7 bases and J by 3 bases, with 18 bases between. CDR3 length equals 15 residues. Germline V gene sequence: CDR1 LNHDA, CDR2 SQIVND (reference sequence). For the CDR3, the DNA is TGTGCCAGTATCCCCTATACGGGATCGGACACTGAAGCTTTCTTT. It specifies CASIPYTGSDTEAFF.

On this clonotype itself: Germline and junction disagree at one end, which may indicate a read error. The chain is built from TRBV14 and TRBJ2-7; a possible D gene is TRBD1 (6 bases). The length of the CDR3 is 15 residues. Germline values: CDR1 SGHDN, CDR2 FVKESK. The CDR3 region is CASIQDRFSSYEQYF. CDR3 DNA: TGTGCCAGCATCCAAGACAGGTTCAGCTCCTACGAGCAGTACTTC.

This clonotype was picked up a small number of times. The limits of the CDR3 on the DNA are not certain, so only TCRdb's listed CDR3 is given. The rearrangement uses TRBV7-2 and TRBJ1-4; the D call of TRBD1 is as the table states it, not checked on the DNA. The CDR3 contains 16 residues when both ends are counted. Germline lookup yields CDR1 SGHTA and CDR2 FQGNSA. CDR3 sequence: CASSNRVATNEKLFFF.

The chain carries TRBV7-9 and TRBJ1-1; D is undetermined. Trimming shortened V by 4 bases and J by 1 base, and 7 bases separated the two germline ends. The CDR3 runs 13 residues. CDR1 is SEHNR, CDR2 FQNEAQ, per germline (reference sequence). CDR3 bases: TGTGCCAGCAGCTCGATAGGGAACACTGAAGCTTTCTTT. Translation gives CASSSIGNTEAFF.

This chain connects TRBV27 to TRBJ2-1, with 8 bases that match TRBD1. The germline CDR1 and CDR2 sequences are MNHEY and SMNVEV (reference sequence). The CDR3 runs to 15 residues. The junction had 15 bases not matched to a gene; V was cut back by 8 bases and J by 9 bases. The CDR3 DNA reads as TGTGCCAGCGCCACCCTCAGGGGGCGCCGGAGTGAGCAGTTCTTC. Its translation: CASATLRGRRSEQFF.

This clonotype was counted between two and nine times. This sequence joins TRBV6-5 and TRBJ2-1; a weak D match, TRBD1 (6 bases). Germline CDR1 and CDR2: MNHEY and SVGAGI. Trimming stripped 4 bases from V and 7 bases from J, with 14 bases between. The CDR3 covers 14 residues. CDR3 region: CASSWTRGENEQFF. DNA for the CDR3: TGTGCCAGCAGTTGGACCAGGGGAGAGAATGAGCAGTTCTTC.

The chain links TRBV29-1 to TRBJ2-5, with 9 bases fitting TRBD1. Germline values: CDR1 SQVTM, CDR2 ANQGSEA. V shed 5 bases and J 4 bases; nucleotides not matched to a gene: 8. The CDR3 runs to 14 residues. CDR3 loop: CSVFGQGRRETQYF. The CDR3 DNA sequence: TGCAGCGTTTTTGGACAGGGGAGGCGAGAGACCCAGTACTTC.